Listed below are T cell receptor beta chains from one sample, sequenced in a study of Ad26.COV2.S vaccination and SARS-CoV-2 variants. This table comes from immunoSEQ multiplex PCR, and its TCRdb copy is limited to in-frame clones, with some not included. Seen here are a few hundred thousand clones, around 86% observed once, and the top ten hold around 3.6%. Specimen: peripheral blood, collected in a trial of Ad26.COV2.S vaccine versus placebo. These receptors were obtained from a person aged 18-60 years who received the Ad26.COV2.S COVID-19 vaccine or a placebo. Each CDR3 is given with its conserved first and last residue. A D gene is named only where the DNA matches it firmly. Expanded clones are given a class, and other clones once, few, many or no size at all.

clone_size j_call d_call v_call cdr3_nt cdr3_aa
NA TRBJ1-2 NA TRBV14 TGTGCCAGCAGCTCCCGGGGGCACTATGGCTACACCTTC CASSSRGHYGYTF
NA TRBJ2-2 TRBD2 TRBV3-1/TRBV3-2 TGTGCCAGCAGCCCGGGACTAGACAACACCGGGGAGCTGTTTTTT CASSPGLDNTGELFF
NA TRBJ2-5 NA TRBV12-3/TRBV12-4 TGTGCCAGCAGGCCCCTAACTAGGGAGACCCAGTACTTC CASRPLTRETQYF
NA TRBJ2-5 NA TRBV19 TGTGCCAGTAGTATGGTCCTGAGGGGGGGCGTTGAGACCCAGTACTTC CASSMVLRGGVETQYF
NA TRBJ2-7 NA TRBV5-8 TGTGCCAGCAGCTTGTGGGCAGCCAGCTACTCCTACGAGCAGTACTTC CASSLWAASYSYEQYF
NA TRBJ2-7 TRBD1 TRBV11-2 TGTGCCAGCAGCTCGACAGGGGTCGAGCAGTACTTC CASSSTGVEQYF
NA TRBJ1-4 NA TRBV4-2 TGTGCCAGCAGCCTGAGGGACGGAGAGCTTAATGAAAAACTGTTTTTT CASSLRDGELNEKLFF
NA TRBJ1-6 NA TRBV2 TGTGCCAGCAGTTTCGACACACTTGAGGCCTATAATTCACCCCTCCACTTT CASSFDTLEAYNSPLHF
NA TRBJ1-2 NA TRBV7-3 TGTGCCAGCAGCCCGGGGGCGAACTATGGCTACACCTTC CASSPGANYGYTF
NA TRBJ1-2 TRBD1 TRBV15 TGTGCCACCAGCAGGGGGACAGCGAACTATGGCTACACCTTC CATSRGTANYGYTF
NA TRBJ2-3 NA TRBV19 TGTGCCAGTAGTATAGCGGTGGTTGGCACAGATACGCAGTATTTT CASSIAVVGTDTQYF
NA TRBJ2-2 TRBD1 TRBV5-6 TGTGCCAGCAGCCACAGGGGGCCCGGGGAGCTGTTTTTT CASSHRGPGELFF
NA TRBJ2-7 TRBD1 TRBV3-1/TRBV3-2 TGTGCCAGCAGCCCAGGGACAGGGAGGGCATACGAGCAGTACTTC CASSPGTGRAYEQYF
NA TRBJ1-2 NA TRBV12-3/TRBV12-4 TGTGCCAGCAGTTTAGTTGGCTACACCTTC CASSLVGYTF
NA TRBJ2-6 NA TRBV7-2 TGTGCCAGCAGCTTACCATTGGCGGGGAACGGGGCCAACGTCCTGACTTTC CASSLPLAGNGANVLTF
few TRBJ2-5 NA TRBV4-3 TGCGCCAGCAGCCAAGATCTATACAGACAAGAGACCCAGTACTTC CASSQDLYRQETQYF
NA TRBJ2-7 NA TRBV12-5 TGTGCTAGTGGTTTGGAAACAGGTTATGAGCAGTACTTC CASGLETGYEQYF
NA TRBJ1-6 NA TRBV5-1 TGCGCCAGCAGCTCGGTAGGGGACCAAAGGAATTCACCCCTCCACTTT CASSSVGDQRNSPLHF
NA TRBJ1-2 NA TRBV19 TGTGCCAGTAGTATTAACAGGGCGTACGATGGCTACACCTTC CASSINRAYDGYTF
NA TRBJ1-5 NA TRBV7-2 TGTGCCAGCAGCTTAGTGGTCGGGAGCAATCAGCCCCAGCATTTT CASSLVVGSNQPQHF
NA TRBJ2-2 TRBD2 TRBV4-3 TGCGCCAGCAGCCATACGGGACTAGCGGGGAATACCGGGGAGCTGTTTTTT CASSHTGLAGNTGELFF
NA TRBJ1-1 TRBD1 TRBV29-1 TGCAGCTATGCAGGGGGCGTTCGAACTGAAGCTTTCTTT CSYAGGVRTEAFF
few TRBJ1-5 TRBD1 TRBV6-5 TGTGCCAGCAGCCCCAGGGGGAATAGCAATCAGCCCCAGCATTTT CASSPRGNSNQPQHF
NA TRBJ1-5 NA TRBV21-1 TGTGCCAGCAGCCTCAGGGCCCTCAATCAGCCCCAGCATTTT CASSLRALNQPQHF
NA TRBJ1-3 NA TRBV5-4 TGTGCCAGCAGCTCAGGGGCCGCTCCTACCAAGAGTGGAAACACCATATATTTT CASSSGAAPTKSGNTIYF